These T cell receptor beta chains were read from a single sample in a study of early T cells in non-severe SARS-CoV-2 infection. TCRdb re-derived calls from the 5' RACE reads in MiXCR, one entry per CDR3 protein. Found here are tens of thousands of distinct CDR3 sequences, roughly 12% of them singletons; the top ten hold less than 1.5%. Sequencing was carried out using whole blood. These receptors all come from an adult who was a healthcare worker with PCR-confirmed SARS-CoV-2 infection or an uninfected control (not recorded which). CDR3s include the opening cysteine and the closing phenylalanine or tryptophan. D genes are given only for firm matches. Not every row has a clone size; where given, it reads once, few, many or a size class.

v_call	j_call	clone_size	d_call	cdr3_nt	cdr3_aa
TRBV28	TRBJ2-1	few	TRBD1	TGTGCCAGCAGTCTGACAGGGGCCTCGAATAATGAGCAGTTCTTC	CASSLTGASNNEQFF
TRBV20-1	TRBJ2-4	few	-	TGCAGTGCTAGAGATGAGGACTTTCAGTACTTC	CSARDEDFQYF
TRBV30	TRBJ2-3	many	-	TGTGCCTGGAGTGGCCAGTTACTGGGTACGCAGTATTTT	CAWSGQLLGTQYF
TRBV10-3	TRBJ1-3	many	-	TGTGCCATCAGTGTATCGGTGGAAGGAAACACCATATATTTT	CAISVSVEGNTIYF
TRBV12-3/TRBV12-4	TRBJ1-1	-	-	TGTGCCAGCAGTTTCGACCGTGACACTGAAGCTTTCTTT	CASSFDRDTEAFF
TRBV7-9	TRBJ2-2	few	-	TGTGCCAGCAGCTTAGACCGGACCGCGAACACCGGGGAGCTGTTTTTT	CASSLDRTANTGELFF
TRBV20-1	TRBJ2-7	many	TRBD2	TGCAGTGCGGGGAAGCTAGCGGGAGGCCCCTACGAGCAGTACTTC	CSAGKLAGGPYEQYF
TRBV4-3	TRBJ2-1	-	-	TGCGCCAGCAGCCATGAGGGGGATCTCTCCTACAATGAGCAGTTCTTC	CASSHEGDLSYNEQFF
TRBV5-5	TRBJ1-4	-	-	TGTGCCAGCAGCGGTTCAAGCGACAGCCTTGAAAAACTGTTTTTT	CASSGSSDSLEKLFF
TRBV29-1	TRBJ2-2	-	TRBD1	TGCAGCGTTAACCGCGGGACAGGGAACACCGGGGAGCTGTTTTTT	CSVNRGTGNTGELFF
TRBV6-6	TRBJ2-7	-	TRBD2	TGTGCCAGCAGTTATTCTAGCGGGGGGCCTTCCTACGAGCAGTACTTC	CASSYSSGGPSYEQYF
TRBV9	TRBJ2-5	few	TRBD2	TGTGCCAGCAGCGAGAGCGGGGAAGAGACCCAGTACTTC	CASSESGEETQYF
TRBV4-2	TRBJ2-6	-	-	TGTGCCAGCAGCCAAGATACAGCTGGGGCCAACGTCCTGACTTTC	CASSQDTAGANVLTF
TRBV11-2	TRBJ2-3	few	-	TGTGCCAGCAGATGGGGCCCTGGCACAGATACGCAGTATTTT	CASRWGPGTDTQYF
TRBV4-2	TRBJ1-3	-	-	TGTGCCAGCAGCCAAGATCGCGCTAGCGGTGGAAACACCATATATTTT	CASSQDRASGGNTIYF
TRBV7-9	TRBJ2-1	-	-	TGTGCCAGCAGCCTGACAGGTAACAATGAGCAGTTCTTC	CASSLTGNNEQFF
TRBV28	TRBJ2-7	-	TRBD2	TGTGCCAGCAGTTTGGGACTAAGGGCTCGGTACGAGCAGTACTTC	CASSLGLRARYEQYF
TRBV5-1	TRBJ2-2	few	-	TGCACCAGCAGCTTGGAGGCTAGCGGGGAGCTGTTTTTT	CTSSLEASGELFF
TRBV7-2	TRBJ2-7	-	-	TGTGCCAGCAGCGCCTTAGCCGGAGAGCAGTACTTC	CASSALAGEQYF
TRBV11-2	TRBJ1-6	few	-	TGTGCCAGCAGCCTCGCGGCGGACAATTCACCCCTCCACTTT	CASSLAADNSPLHF
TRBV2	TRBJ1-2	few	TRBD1	TGTGCCAGCAATCGAAACAGGGGGTCTAATGGCTACACCTTC	CASNRNRGSNGYTF
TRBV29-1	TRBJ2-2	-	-	TGCAGCGCCGAGCGTGGGTGGAACACCGGGGAGCAGTTTTTT	CSAERGWNTGEQFF
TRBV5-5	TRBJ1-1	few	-	TGTGCCAGCAGCCCCGGGACCGACACTGAAGCTTTCTTT	CASSPGTDTEAFF
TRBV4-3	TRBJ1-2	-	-	TGCGCCAGCAGCCAAGATCGTGCCGCTGGGGGCTACACCTTC	CASSQDRAAGGYTF
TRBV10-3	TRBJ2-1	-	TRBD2	TGTGCCATCAGGACCAGCGGGGGTGAGCAGTTCTTC	CAIRTSGGEQFF
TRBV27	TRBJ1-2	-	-	TGTGCCAGCAGCCAGGGGTTTAACTATGGCTACACCTTC	CASSQGFNYGYTF
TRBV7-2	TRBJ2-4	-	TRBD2	TGTGCCAGCAGCTCCACTAGCGGGAAAGGGGCCAAAAACATTCAGTACTTC	CASSSTSGKGAKNIQYF
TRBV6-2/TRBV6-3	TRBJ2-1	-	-	TGTGCCAGCAAGGGCTACAATGAGCAGTTCTTC	CASKGYNEQFF
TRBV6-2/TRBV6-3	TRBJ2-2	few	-	TGTGCCAGCAGACCCGGGCAGACCACCGGGGAGCTGTTTTTT	CASRPGQTTGELFF
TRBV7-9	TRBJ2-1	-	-	TGTGCCAGCAGCTTTGGGACTAAGGACAGGGTGAGGAATGAGCAGTTCTTC	CASSFGTKDRVRNEQFF
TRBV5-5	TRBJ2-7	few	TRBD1	TGTGCCAGCAGCGCGGCGGACAGGGAAACTAGCGAGCAGTACTTC	CASSAADRETSEQYF
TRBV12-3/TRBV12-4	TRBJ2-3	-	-	TGTGCCAGCAGTTTCGTGGATACGCAGTATTTT	CASSFVDTQYF
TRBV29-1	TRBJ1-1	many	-	TGCAGCGTTGAAGGAAGGAACACTGAAGCTTTCTTT	CSVEGRNTEAFF
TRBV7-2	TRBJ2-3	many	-	TGTGCCAGCAGCTCCCGAGCGGATAGCACAGATACGCAGTATTTT	CASSSRADSTDTQYF
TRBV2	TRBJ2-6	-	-	TGTGCCAGCATGTTAGTTGTCTCTGGGGCCAACGTCCTGACTTTC	CASMLVVSGANVLTF
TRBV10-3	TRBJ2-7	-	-	TGTGCCATCTCCGAACCGGGCCCCTACGAGCAGTACTTC	CAISEPGPYEQYF
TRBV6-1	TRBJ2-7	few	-	TGTGCCAGCAGTGAATCCGGCGCGGAGCCCTACGAGCAGTACTTC	CASSESGAEPYEQYF